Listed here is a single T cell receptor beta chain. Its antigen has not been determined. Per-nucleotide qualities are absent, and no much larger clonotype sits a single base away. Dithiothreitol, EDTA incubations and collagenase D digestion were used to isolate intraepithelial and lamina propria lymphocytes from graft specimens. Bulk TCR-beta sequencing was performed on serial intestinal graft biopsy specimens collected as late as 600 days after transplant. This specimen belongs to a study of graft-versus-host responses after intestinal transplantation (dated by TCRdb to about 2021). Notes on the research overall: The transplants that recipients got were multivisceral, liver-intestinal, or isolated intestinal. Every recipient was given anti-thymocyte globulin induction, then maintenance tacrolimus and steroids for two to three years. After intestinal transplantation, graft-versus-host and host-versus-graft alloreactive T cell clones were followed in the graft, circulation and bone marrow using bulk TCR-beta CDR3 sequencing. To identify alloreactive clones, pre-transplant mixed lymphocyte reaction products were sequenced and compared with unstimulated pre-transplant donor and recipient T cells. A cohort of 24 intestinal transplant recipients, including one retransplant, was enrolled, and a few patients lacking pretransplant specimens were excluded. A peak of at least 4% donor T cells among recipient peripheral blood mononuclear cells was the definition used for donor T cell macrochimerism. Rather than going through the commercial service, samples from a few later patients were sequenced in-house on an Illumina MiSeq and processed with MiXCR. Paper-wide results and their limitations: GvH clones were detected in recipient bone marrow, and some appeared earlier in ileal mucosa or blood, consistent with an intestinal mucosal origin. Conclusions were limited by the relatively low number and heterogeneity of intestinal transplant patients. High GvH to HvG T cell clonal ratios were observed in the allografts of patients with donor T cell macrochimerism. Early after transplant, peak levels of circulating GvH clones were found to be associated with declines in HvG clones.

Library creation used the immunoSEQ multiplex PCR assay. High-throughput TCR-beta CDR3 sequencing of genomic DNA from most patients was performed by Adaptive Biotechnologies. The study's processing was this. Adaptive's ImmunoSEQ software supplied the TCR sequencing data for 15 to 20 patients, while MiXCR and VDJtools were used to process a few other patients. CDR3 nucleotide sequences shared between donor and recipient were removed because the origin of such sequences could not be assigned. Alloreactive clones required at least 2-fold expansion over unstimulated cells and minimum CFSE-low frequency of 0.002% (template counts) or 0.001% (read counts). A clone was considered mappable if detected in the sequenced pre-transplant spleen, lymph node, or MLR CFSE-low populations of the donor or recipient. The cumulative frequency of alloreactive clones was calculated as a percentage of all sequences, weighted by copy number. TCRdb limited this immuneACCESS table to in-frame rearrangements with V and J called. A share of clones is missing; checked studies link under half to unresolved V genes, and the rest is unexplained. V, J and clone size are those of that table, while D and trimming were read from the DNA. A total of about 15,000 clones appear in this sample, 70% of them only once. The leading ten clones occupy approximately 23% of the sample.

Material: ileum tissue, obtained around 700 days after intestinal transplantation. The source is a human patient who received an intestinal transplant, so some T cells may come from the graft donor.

Read as DNA, the sequence is TGTGCCAGCAGCTTCACTAGCGGCTACAATGAGCAGTTCTTC. It specifies CASSFTSGYNEQFF. This chain joins TRBV11-2 to TRBJ2-1, and 8 junctional nucleotides match TRBD2. V and J are trimmed by 3 bases and 3 bases, and the gene matches miss 1 base of the junction. Measured from the cysteine to the phenylalanine, the CDR3 is 14 residues long. Only CDR3 DNA is held: 42 bases, read in frame from base 1. CDR1 SGHAT and CDR2 FQNNGV were looked up in the germline V gene. The entire variable domain, with the stretches around the CDR3 drawn from the reference TRBV11-2 and TRBJ2-1 proteins, is EAGVAQSPRYKIIEKRQSVAFWCNPISGHATLYWYQQILGQGPKLLIQFQNNGVVDDSQLPKDRFSAERLKGVDSTLKIQPAKLEDSAVYLCASSFTSGYNEQFFGPGTRLTVL.